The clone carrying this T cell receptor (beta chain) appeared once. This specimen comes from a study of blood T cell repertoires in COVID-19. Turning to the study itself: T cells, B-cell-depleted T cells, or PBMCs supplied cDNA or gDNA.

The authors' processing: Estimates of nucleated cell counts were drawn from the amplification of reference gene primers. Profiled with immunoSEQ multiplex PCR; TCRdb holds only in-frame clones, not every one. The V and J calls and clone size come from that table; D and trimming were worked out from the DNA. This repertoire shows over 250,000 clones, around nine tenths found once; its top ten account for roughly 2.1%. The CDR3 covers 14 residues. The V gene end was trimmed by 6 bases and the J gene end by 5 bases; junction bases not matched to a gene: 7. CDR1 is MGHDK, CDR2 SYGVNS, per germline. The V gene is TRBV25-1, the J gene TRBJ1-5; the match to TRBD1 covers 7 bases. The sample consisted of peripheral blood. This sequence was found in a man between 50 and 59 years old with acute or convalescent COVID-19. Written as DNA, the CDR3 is TGTGCCAGCAGCCCAGGGGGATTCGATCAGCCCCAGCATTTT. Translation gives CASSPGGFDQPQHF.